This T cell receptor beta chain was captured in a study of regulatory T cells in long-lasting Graves disease. CDR1 LNHDA and CDR2 SQIVND come from the germline V gene (reference sequence). The length of the CDR3 is 15 residues. The germline V and J ends were trimmed by 8 bases and 0 bases, with 11 bases remaining between them. iRepertoire HTBI primers and Arm-PCR of CDR3 regions built TCR beta libraries. A single record per CDR3 protein comes from TCRdb applying MiXCR to the multiplex PCR reads. The sample contains hundreds of thousands of distinct CDR3 sequences, approximately 15% of which appear only once. Time point in this sample: newly diagnosed GD, antithyroid drugs for less than 3 months. Extracted RNA from PBMCs served as the source of the TCR library. The data also belong to a second study, concerning T cells in Graves' hyperthyroidism and ophthalmopathy.

This sequence joins TRBV19 and TRBJ2-6; D tentatively fits TRBD1 or TRBD2 (5 bases each). This material consisted of peripheral blood mononuclear cells (PBMCs), taken at new diagnosis, from a patient treated with antithyroid drugs. The receptor was isolated from a woman in her twenties or thirties with Graves disease. For the CDR3, the DNA is TGTGCCAGTGGGACCGTAAGCTCTGGGGCCAACGTCCTGACTTTC. Encoded protein: CASGTVSSGANVLTF.